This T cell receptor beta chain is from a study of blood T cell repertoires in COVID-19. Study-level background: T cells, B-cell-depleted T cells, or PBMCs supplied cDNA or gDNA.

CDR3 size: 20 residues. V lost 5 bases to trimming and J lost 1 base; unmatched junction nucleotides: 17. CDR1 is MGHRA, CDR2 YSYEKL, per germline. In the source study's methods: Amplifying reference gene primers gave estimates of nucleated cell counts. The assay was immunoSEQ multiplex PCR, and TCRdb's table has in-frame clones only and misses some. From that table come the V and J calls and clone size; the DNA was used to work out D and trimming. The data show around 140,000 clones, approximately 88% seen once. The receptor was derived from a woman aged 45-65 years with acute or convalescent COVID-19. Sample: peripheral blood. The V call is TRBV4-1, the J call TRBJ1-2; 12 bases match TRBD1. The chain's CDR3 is CASSSRMARDRGPINYGYTF. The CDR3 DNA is TGCGCCAGCAGCTCAAGGATGGCGCGGGACAGGGGGCCGATTAACTATGGCTACACCTTC.